This T cell receptor beta chain was recorded in a study of T cells in Graves' hyperthyroidism and ophthalmopathy (dated by TCRdb to the late 2010s). Regarding the complete study: Peripheral blood was sampled at the time of initial diagnosis, prior to any treatment. To identify TCR V-J signatures that set the groups apart, the researchers used a discovery cohort of approximately 98 patients, made up of roughly 45 with Graves' ophthalmopathy and 57 with stable Graves' hyperthyroidism. Whether ophthalmopathy could be predicted prospectively was tested in an independent validation cohort made up of some 20 hyperthyroidism patients plus 17 patients who later progressed to ophthalmopathy. For training and testing, the 100 or so patients in the discovery cohort were randomly divided in a 7:3 ratio. In six Graves' hyperthyroidism patients, the study also compared T-cell repertoires from thyroid tissue with T-cell repertoires from blood. After sampling, hyperthyroidism patients received methimazole starting at 30 mg daily, and ophthalmopathy patients received high-dose intravenous methylprednisolone. According to the paper, TCR Vbeta CDR3 sequencing was carried out on around 140 peripheral blood samples, which came from 40 to 45 ophthalmopathy, roughly 75 hyperthyroidism and about 17 progressor patients. Study-level results and caveats: During validation, the model predicted progression to ophthalmopathy a median of approximately 6.5 months ahead of onset, with almost 71% sensitivity and 72.22% specificity. Sample size was not statistically predetermined, and blinding of investigators to group allocation was not performed. Most expanded thyroid clonotypes (frequency above 0.001) were also found in blood, which suggests that blood repertoires may mirror thyroid immune responses. A model built on a 13 V-J signature distinguished ophthalmopathy from stable hyperthyroidism, reaching roughly 88% sensitivity and under 84% specificity in cross-validation and 80%/75% in testing.

Ophthalmopathy patients had moderately to severely active disease, Clinical Activity Score of at least 3, NOSPECS grade of at least 4, and duration under 3 months. Exclusion was applied to patients with uncontrolled infections, other autoimmune diseases, pregnancy or lactation. Clinical symptoms, serum thyroxine and TRAb, thyroid ultrasound, and orbital computed tomography formed the basis for the diagnoses. PBMCs were separated from around 9.1 ml of fresh peripheral blood using Ficoll-Paque density gradient centrifugation. Trizol reagent was used to extract total RNA, and RNA quality was then checked on an Agilent 2100 Bioanalyzer. Points on this clonotype: It has no known antigen specificity. A read error may produce the germline difference seen at one junction end.

The TCR beta CDR3 regions were amplified from the RNA transcripts. The first round of RT-PCR for the TCR CDR3 was performed with the HTBI primer set and the Qiagen OneStep RT-PCR kit. A second multiplex PCR round built the libraries, followed by size selection and purification. Libraries were sequenced paired-end with 100 bp reads on an Illumina HiSeq2000. Under the source paper's analysis protocol: SOAPnuke was used to process the raw data, throwing out any read that contained adapters or uncalled bases, had a mean Phred below 15, or lacked an exact constant-primer or identifier match. High-quality paired reads were merged using COPE v1.2.5, and each unique nucleotide sequence was defined as a clonotype. Clonotypes were aligned to IMGT TRBV, TRBD and TRBJ reference segments using MiTCR v1.1. Only V-J combinations with frequency above 0.0001, covering 99.2% of repertoires, were analysed. A TCS score was defined as the ratio of F50 (clonal expansion) to E x V (chaos), with BLOSUM62-based TCRdist applied between CDR3 peptides within each V-J. Welch's t-statistics and random forest reduced several hundred V-J features to about 13, which were used in a naive Bayes classifier (R e1071). The Morisita-Horn index was used to measure how similar the thyroid and blood repertoires were. Clones were called with MiXCR by TCRdb after fastp trimmed the public reads at Q25, and only in-frame beta chains were retained. Records with the same CDR3 protein are collapsed into one entry carrying the most frequent genes and DNA. TCRdb, not the authors, supplied the V and J calls. Present in this sample are more than 500,000 distinct CDR3 sequences, about 15% of which were seen just once. The top ten hold roughly 4.5% of the sample.

The germline V gene specifies MNHNS as CDR1 and SASEGT as CDR2. From its cysteine to its phenylalanine, the CDR3 spans 16 amino acids. Only CDR3 DNA is held: 48 bases, read in frame from base 1. The rearranged segments are TRBV6-1 and TRBJ1-1; 8 bases in the middle match TRBD1. Input material: blood. The sequence derives from a middle-aged woman with Graves' ophthalmopathy. The DNA sequence is as follows: TGTGCCAGCAGTGAGAGGGCAGGGGGCACCTTCGCTGAAGCTTTCTTC. Translated, it reads CASSERAGGTFAEAFF.